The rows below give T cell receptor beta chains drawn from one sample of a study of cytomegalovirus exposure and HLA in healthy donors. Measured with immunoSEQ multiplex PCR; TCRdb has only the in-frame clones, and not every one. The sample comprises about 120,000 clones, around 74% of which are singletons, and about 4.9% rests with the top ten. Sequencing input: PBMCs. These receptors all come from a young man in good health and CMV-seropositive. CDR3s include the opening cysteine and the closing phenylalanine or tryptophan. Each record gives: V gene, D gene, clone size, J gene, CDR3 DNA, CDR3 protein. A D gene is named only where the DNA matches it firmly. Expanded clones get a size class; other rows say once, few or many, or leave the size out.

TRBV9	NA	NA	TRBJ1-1	TGTGCCAGCAGCGTTACCGGTAGACAGGACACTGAAGCTTTCTTT	CASSVTGRQDTEAFF
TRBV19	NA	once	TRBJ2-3	TGTGCCAGTAGTCTTTTATGGGGGGAGGATACGCAGTATTTT	CASSLLWGEDTQYF
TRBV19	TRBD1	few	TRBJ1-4	TGTGCCAGTGCCGACAGGGCTAATGAAAAACTGTTTTTT	CASADRANEKLFF
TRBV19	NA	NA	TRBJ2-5	TGTGCCAGTAGTATAGAGGGGCTCGGGGGGACCCAGTACTTC	CASSIEGLGGTQYF
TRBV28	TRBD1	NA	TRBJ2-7	TGTGCCAGCTGGACAGGCTACGAGCAGTACTTC	CASWTGYEQYF
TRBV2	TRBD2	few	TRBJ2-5	TGTGCCAGCAGTGAATGGGCGGGGGGGCCTTATCGGGTGACCCAGTACTTC	CASSEWAGGPYRVTQYF
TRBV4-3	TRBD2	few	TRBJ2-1	TGCGCCAGCAGCCTTGGGACTAGCGGGGGGGCCGGCGGTGAGCAGTTCTTC	CASSLGTSGGAGGEQFF
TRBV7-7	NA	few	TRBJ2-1	TGTGCCAGCAGCTTAGCAGGAGACAATGAGCAGTTCTTC	CASSLAGDNEQFF
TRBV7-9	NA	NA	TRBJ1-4	TGTGCCAGCAGCTTATTGAGCGGGGCTAATGAAAAACTGTTTTTT	CASSLLSGANEKLFF
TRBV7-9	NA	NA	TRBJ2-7	TGTGCCAGCAGCGCGGGGCGGGCCGGCGAGCAGTACTTC	CASSAGRAGEQYF
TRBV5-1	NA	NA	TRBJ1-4	TGCGCCAGCAGCCTGTCAGGAAAACTGTTTTTT	CASSLSGKLFF
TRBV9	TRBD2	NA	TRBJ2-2	TGTGCCAGCAGCCGCGGGGGGTACAGCACCGGGGAGCTGTTTTTT	CASSRGGYSTGELFF
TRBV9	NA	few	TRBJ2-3	TGTGCCAGCAGGGGAGAATTAAATACGCAGTATTTT	CASRGELNTQYF
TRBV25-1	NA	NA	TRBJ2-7	TGTGCCAGCAGTCCGGCCTACGAGCAGTACTTC	CASSPAYEQYF
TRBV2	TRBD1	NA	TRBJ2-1	TGTGCCAGCAGTGAGACGGGACAGGCCTACAATGAGCAGTTCTTC	CASSETGQAYNEQFF
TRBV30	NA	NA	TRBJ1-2	TGTGCCTGGATCGGCCACAACTATGGCTACGCCTTC	CAWIGHNYGYAF
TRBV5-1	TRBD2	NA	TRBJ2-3	TGCGCCAGCAGCTTGTACCTTCTAGCGGGGGGCCGTGGCACAGATACGCAGTATTTT	CASSLYLLAGGRGTDTQYF
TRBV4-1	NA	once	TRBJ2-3	TGCGCCAGCAGAGGGGCGGCGGGCACAGATACGCAGTATTTT	CASRGAAGTDTQYF
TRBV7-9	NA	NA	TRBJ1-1	TGTTCCAGCAGCTTTCCGGACAGACCAAACACTGAAGCTTTCTTT	CSSSFPDRPNTEAFF
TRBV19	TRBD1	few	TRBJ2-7	TGTGCCAGTAGTCCCCGGGACAGGCCCTACGAGCAGTACTTC	CASSPRDRPYEQYF
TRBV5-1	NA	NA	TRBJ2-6	TGCGCCAGCAGTTTGAGACAGGCCTCTGGGGCCAACGTCCTGACTTTC	CASSLRQASGANVLTF
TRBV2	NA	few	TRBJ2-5	TGTGCCAGCAGTGAAGCCACAATTAAGGAGACCCAGTACTTC	CASSEATIKETQYF
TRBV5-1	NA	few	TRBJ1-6	TGCGCCAGCAGCTTGGAAACGGCAGGCTATAATTCACCCCTCCACTTT	CASSLETAGYNSPLHF
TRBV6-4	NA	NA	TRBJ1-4	TGTGCCAGCAGTGACCGGGGCAGGGGTAATGAAAAACTGTTTTTT	CASSDRGRGNEKLFF
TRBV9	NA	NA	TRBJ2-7	TGTGCCAGCAGCGTAGACGGGGTCGTAACCTACGAGCAGTACTTC	CASSVDGVVTYEQYF